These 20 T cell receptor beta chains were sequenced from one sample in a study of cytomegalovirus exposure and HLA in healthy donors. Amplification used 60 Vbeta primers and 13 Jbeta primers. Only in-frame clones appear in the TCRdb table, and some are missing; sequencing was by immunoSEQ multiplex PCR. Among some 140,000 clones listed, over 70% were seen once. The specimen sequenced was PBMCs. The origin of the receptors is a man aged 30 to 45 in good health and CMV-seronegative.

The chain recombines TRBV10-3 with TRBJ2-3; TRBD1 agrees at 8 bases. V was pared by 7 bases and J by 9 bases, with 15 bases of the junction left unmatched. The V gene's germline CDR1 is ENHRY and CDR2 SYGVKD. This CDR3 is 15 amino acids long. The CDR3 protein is CAITPRTGRQITQYF. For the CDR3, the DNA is TGTGCCATCACCCCCCGGACAGGGAGACAGATAACGCAGTATTTT.

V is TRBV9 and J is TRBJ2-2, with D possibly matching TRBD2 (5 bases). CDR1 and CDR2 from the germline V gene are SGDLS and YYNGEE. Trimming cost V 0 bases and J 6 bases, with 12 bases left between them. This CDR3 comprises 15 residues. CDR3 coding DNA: TGTGCCAGCAGCGTAGGGGGTATGAGGGCCGGGGAGCTGTTTTTT. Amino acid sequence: CASSVGGMRAGELFF.

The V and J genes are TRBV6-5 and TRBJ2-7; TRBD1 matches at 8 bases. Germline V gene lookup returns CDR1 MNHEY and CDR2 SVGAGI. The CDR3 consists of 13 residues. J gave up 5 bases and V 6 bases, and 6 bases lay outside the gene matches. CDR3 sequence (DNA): TGTGCCAGCAGGGCGACAGGGGTCCACGAGCAGTACTTC. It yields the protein CASRATGVHEQYF.

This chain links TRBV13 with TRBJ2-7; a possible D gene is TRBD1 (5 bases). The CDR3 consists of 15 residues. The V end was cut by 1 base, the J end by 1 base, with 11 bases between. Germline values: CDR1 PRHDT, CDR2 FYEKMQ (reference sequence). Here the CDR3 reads CASSLEGQRSYEQYF. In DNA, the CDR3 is TGTGCCAGCAGCTTAGAGGGGCAGAGATCCTACGAGCAGTACTTC.

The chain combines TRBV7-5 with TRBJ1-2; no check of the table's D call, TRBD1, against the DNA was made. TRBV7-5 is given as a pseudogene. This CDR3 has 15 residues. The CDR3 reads CARSLDGGPGYGYTF. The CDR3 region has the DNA TGTGCCAGAAGCTTAGATGGGGGCCCGGGATATGGCTACACCTTC.

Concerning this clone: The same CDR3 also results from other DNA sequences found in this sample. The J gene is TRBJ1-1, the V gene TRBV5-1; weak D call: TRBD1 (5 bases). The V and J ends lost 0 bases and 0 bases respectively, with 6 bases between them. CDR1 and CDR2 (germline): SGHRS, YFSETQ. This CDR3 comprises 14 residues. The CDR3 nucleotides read TGCGCCAGCAGCTTGGGGGGGGTGAACACTGAAGCTTTCTTT. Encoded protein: CASSLGGVNTEAFF.

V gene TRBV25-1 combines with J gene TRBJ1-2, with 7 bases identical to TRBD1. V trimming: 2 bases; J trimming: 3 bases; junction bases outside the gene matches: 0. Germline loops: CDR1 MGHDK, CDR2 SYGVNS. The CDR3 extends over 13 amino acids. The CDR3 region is CASSEGTDYGYTF. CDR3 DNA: TGTGCCAGCAGTGAAGGGACAGACTATGGCTACACCTTC.

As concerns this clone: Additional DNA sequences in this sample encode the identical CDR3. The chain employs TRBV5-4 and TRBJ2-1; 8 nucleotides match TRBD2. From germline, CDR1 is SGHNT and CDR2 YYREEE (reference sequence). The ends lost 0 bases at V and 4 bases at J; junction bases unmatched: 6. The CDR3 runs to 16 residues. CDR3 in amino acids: CASSLAGGPSYNEQFF. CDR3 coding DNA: TGTGCCAGCAGCTTGGCGGGGGGGCCATCTTACAATGAGCAGTTCTTC.

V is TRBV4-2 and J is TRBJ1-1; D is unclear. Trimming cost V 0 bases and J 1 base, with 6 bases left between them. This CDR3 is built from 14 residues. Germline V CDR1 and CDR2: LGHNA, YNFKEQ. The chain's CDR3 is CASSQERENTEAFF. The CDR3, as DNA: TGTGCCAGCAGCCAAGAGCGAGAGAACACTGAAGCTTTCTTT.

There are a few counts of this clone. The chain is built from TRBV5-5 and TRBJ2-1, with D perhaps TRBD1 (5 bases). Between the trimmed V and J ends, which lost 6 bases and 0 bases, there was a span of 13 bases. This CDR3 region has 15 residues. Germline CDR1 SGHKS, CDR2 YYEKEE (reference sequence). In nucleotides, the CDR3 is TGTGCCAGCACCTGGGGCCCGAGCTCCTACAATGAGCAGTTCTTC. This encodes CASTWGPSSYNEQFF.

CDR3 DNA sequence: TGTGCCAGCAGCCCTCGGTGGGCGGGGGGAAACACAGATACGCAGTATTTT. Protein: CASSPRWAGGNTDTQYF. The chain joins TRBV14 to TRBJ2-3; 8 nucleotides align to TRBD2. The V gene end was trimmed by 4 bases and the J gene end by 2 bases; junction bases not matched to a gene: 11. Germline V gene data show CDR1 as SGHDN and CDR2 as FVKESK. CDR3 size: 17 residues.

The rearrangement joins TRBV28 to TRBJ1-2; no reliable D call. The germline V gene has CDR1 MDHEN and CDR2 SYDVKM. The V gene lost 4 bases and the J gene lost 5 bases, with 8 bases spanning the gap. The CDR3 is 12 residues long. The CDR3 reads CASSSDSYGYTF. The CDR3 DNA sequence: TGTGCCAGCAGTTCGGACTCTTATGGCTACACCTTC.

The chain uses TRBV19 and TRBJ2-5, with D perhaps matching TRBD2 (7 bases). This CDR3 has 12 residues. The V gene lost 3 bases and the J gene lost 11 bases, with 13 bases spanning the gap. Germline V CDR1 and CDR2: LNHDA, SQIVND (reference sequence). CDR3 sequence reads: CASSMGGGEQYF. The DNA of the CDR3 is TGTGCCAGTAGTATGGGAGGGGGTGAGCAGTACTTC.

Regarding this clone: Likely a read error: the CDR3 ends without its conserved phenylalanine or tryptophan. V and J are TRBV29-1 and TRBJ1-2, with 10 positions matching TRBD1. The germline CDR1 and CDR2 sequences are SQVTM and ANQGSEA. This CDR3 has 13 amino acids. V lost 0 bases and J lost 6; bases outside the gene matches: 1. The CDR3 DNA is TGCAGCGTTGAAGAGACAGGGGGCAATGGCTACACCCTC. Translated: CSVEETGGNGYTL.

In DNA, the CDR3 is TGTGCCAGCTCACCGGGACAGGGAAGCCCCTACGAGCAGTACTTC. It codes for CASSPGQGSPYEQYF. The chain recombines TRBV18 with TRBJ2-7, with TRBD1 matching 9 bases. The trim removed 3 bases at V and 2 bases at J, leaving 5 bases unmatched. The CDR3 totals 15 residues. Germline loops: CDR1 KGHSH, CDR2 LQKENI.

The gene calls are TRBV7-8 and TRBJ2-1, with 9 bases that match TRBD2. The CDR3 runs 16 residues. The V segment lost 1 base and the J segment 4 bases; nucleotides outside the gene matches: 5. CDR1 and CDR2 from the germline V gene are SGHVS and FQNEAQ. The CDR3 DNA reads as TGTGCCAGCAGCTTAGGCGGCGGGGGGGGGTACAATGAGCAGTTCTTC. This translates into CASSLGGGGGYNEQFF.

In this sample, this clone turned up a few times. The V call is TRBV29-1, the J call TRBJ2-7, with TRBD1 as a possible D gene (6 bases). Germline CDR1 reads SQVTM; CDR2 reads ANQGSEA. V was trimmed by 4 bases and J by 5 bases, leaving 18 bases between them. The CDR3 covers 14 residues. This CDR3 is CSVVSPGVGDEQYF. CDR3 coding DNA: TGCAGCGTTGTTTCTCCAGGGGTTGGCGACGAGCAGTACTTC.

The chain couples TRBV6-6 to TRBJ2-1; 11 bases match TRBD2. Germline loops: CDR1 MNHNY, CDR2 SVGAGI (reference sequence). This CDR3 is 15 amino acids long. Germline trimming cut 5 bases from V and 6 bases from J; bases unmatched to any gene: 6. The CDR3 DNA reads TGTGCCAGCAGTCCGCCGGGACTAGCGGCCAATGAGCAGTTCTTC. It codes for CASSPPGLAANEQFF.

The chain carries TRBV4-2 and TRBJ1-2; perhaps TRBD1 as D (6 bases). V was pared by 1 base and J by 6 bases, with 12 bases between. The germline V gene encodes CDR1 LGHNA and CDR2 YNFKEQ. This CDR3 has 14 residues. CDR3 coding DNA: TGTGCCAGCAGCCAAGGGACAGTGACTGATGGCTACACCTTC. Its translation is CASSQGTVTDGYTF.

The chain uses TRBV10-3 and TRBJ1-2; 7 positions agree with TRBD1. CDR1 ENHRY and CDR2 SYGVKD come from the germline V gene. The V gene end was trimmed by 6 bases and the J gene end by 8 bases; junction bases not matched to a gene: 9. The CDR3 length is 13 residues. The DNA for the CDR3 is TGTGCCATCAGCCGGGACAGTACGTCCGGCTACACCTTC. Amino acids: CAISRDSTSGYTF.